A single sample is the source of the 25 T cell receptor beta chains below, sequenced in a study of blood T cell repertoires in COVID-19. Libraries were prepared by immunoSEQ multiplex PCR; TCRdb keeps only in-frame clonotypes and omits some of them. The sample shows around 100,000 clones, about 77% of them seen only once. The material sequenced was peripheral blood. The receptors were gathered from a woman in her 70s with acute or convalescent COVID-19.

The J gene is TRBJ2-1, the V gene TRBV19, with TRBD2 as a possible D gene (5 bases). The germline V and J ends were trimmed by 3 bases and 7 bases, with 10 bases remaining between them. Germline V gene sequence: CDR1 LNHDA, CDR2 SQIVND (reference sequence). The length of the CDR3 is 13 residues. CDR3 sequence: CASSIRTRNEQFF. DNA of the CDR3: TGTGCCAGTAGTATTCGGACTCGGAATGAGCAGTTCTTC.

This chain joins TRBV7-9 and TRBJ2-1; D perhaps matches TRBD2 (7 bases). Looked up from germline, CDR1 is SEHNR and CDR2 is FQNEAQ (reference sequence). The CDR3 is 15 residues long. The germline V and J ends were trimmed by 2 bases and 4 bases, with 12 bases remaining between them. The CDR3 sequence: CASSLSGGAYNEQFF. The CDR3 nucleotides read TGTGCCAGCAGCTTATCGGGGGGCGCGTACAATGAGCAGTTCTTC.

The V call is TRBV5-1, the J call TRBJ1-1; 8 bases map to TRBD1. There are 15 residues in the CDR3. CDR1 and CDR2 (germline): SGHRS, YFSETQ. V trimming: 3 bases; J trimming: 5 bases; junction bases outside the gene matches: 9. This CDR3 is CASSSSGGAGTEAFF. The CDR3 DNA reads as TGCGCCAGCAGCTCTTCAGGGGGCGCAGGAACTGAAGCTTTCTTT.

The chain uses TRBV6-6 and TRBJ1-3, with D perhaps matching TRBD1 (5 bases). Trimming pared 5 bases from V and 0 bases from J, leaving 11 bases between. Germline CDR1 and CDR2: MNHNY and SVGAGI (reference sequence). The CDR3 has 15 residues. The CDR3 region is CASSHPGGSGNTIYF. The CDR3 DNA sequence: TGTGCCAGCAGTCACCCCGGGGGCTCTGGAAACACCATATATTTT.

This rearrangement joins TRBV27 to TRBJ1-4; D might be TRBD1 (6 bases). CDR1 is MNHEY, CDR2 SMNVEV, per germline (reference sequence). The CDR3 is 14 amino acids. V lost 1 base to trimming and J lost 5 bases, with 8 bases between them. CDR3 sequence reads: CASSLLRGNEKLFF. Written as DNA, the CDR3 is TGTGCCAGCAGTTTATTGAGGGGGAATGAAAAACTGTTTTTT. The variable domain in full, completed from reference TRBV27 and TRBJ1-4, reads EAQVTQNPRYLITVTGKKLTVTCSQNMNHEYMSWYRQDPGLGLRQIYYSMNVEVTDKGDVPEGYKVSRKEKRNFPLILESPSPNQTSLYFCASSLLRGNEKLFFGSGTQLSVL.

The count of this clone is one. The rearrangement links TRBV27 to TRBJ1-1; 7 positions agree with TRBD1. The ends lost 5 bases at V and 1 base at J; junction bases unmatched: 7. The CDR3 loop spans 15 amino acids. The germline V gene has CDR1 MNHEY and CDR2 SMNVEV (reference sequence). In DNA form, the CDR3 reads TGTGCCAGCAGTGATAACAGGGGAAGGAACACTGAAGCTTTCTTT. Translating gives CASSDNRGRNTEAFF.

The chain joins TRBV14 to TRBJ2-3, with D perhaps TRBD1 (6 bases). With 4 bases removed from V and 6 bases from J, the gap between germline ends came to 11 bases. The CDR3 contains 13 residues. Per germline, CDR1 SGHDN and CDR2 FVKESK. This CDR3 is CASSLVDRDTQYF. The CDR3 coding sequence is TGTGCCAGCAGCCTCGTCGACAGGGATACGCAGTATTTT.

The rearrangement uses TRBV9 and TRBJ1-5, with TRBD1 matching over 7 bases. V was pared by 0 bases and J by 6 bases, with 30 bases of the junction left unmatched. Germline V gene data show CDR1 as SGDLS and CDR2 as YYNGEE. The CDR3 contains 23 residues. CDR3 region: CASSVATKPRTGQVLGYCQPQHF. The CDR3 region has the DNA TGTGCCAGCAGCGTAGCTACTAAACCCCGAACCGGACAGGTATTGGGGTATTGTCAGCCCCAGCATTTT.

This chain connects TRBV5-7 to TRBJ1-5, with D unresolved. TRBV5-7 is an ORF for which the function is uncertain. The V end lost 4 bases, the J end lost 1 base, and 9 bases lay between the germline ends. CDR3 size: 14 residues. The CDR3 reads CASSLLVSNQPQHF. The CDR3 DNA reads as TGTGCCAGCAGCCTTCTTGTGAGCAATCAGCCCCAGCATTTT.

The genes are TRBV6-1 and TRBJ2-4; 7 nucleotides agree with TRBD2. CDR1 and CDR2 from the germline V gene are MNHNS and SASEGT. The CDR3 has 16 residues. V was clipped by 2 bases and J by 4 bases; unmatched bases: 8. The CDR3: CASSEIEGRGKNIQYF. DNA of the CDR3: TGTGCCAGCAGTGAAATAGAGGGGAGGGGTAAAAACATTCAGTACTTC.

The chain links TRBV19 to TRBJ1-1; weak D call: TRBD1 (6 bases). This CDR3 contains 14 residues. Germline V lookup: CDR1 LNHDA, CDR2 SQIVND (reference sequence). V gave up 5 bases and J gave up 6 bases, with 16 bases separating them. The CDR3, as DNA: TGTGCCAGTAGTGTCCTCTCCAGGGGCCCTGAAGCTTTCTTT. Residues: CASSVLSRGPEAFF.

V gene TRBV4-1 combines with J gene TRBJ2-1; maybe TRBD1 (7 bases). The CDR3 is 14 residues long. The V end was cut by 4 bases, the J end by 7 bases, with 14 bases between. CDR1 and CDR2 from the germline V gene are MGHRA and YSYEKL. The CDR3 here is CASSLRGDENEQFF. The CDR3 DNA reads as TGCGCCAGCAGCCTCAGGGGGGACGAAAATGAGCAGTTCTTC.

The chain joins TRBV4-1 to TRBJ1-5; 7 bases are a match to TRBD1. Unmatched junction bases numbered 2, after V lost 1 base and J lost 2 bases. The CDR3 has 15 residues. Germline CDR1 and CDR2: MGHRA and YSYEKL. The CDR3 protein is CASSQADRGNQPQHF. The CDR3 DNA follows: TGCGCCAGCAGCCAAGCTGACAGGGGCAATCAGCCCCAGCATTTT.

This sequence joins TRBV2 and TRBJ2-3; D remains unclear. Germline lookup yields CDR1 SNHLY and CDR2 FYNNEI. The CDR3 is 15 residues long. Trimming shortened V by 1 base and J by 1 base, and 9 bases separated the two germline ends. As DNA, the CDR3 is TGTGCCAGCAGTGAAGGTGAGGTGGGCACAGATACGCAGTATTTT. Amino acids: CASSEGEVGTDTQYF. The entire variable domain, with the rest obtained from reference TRBV2 and TRBJ2-3, is as follows: EPEVTQTPSHQVTQMGQEVILRCVPISNHLYFYWYRQILGQKVEFLVSFYNNEISEKSEIFDDQFSVERPDGSNFTLKIRSTKLEDSAMYFCASSEGEVGTDTQYFGPGTRLTVL.

The chain joins TRBV6-5 to TRBJ1-1; no clear D gene. The germline V gene encodes CDR1 MNHEY and CDR2 SVGAGI. The CDR3 consists of 13 residues. Trimming removed 3 bases at V and 5 bases at J, with 10 bases between. This chain's CDR3 is CASSYRVATEAFF. The CDR3 DNA is TGTGCCAGCAGTTATCGCGTTGCGACTGAAGCTTTCTTT.

This clone came up once. The CDR3 nucleotides are TGTGCCAGCAGTGAGGGCCACGAGCAGTACGTC. This encodes CASSEGHEQYV. The rearrangement joins TRBV6-1 to TRBJ2-7; no definite D call. The CDR3 totals 11 residues. CDR1 and CDR2 (germline): MNHNS, SASEGT. V was pared by 3 bases and J by 5 bases, with 5 bases between.

The rearrangement joins TRBV12-5 to TRBJ2-1; D not certain. The germline gives CDR1 LGHNT, CDR2 FRNRAP. CDR3 length equals 14 residues. V was shortened by 6 bases and J by 6 bases, with 15 bases between the two germline ends. The CDR3: CASGLKSTRNEQFF. The CDR3 nucleotides read TGTGCTAGTGGCCTAAAGTCGACTCGCAATGAGCAGTTCTTC.

The genes are TRBV3-1 (or the pseudogene TRBV3-2) and TRBJ2-3; D possibly corresponds to TRBD2 (7 bases). Looked up from germline, CDR1 is LGHDT and CDR2 is YNNKEL (reference sequence). Trimming took 4 bases from V and 4 from J, leaving 9 bases between them. This CDR3 region has 13 residues. The CDR3 coding sequence is TGTGCCAGCAGCCCGGGGGGCGCAGATACGCAGTATTTT. Translated, it gives CASSPGGADTQYF.

The chain carries TRBV5-4 and TRBJ1-6, with no clear D. Germline V gene data show CDR1 as SGHNT and CDR2 as YYREEE (reference sequence). The CDR3 runs to 15 residues. The V gene lost 0 bases and the J gene lost 3 bases, with 7 bases spanning the gap. The CDR3 DNA reads TGTGCCAGCAGCTTGGGAGGAGTCTATAATTCACCCCTCCACTTT. Amino acids: CASSLGGVYNSPLHF.

The rearrangement links TRBV19 to TRBJ1-2; possible D gene TRBD1, 6 bases. The germline gives CDR1 LNHDA, CDR2 SQIVND (reference sequence). This CDR3 spans 13 amino acids. With 7 bases removed from V and 2 bases from J, the gap between germline ends came to 11 bases. CDR3 sequence reads: CASNRGHNYGYTF. The CDR3 bases are TGTGCCAGTAACCGGGGACACAACTATGGCTACACCTTC.

The CDR3: CASSLGGRDGANVLTF. The CDR3 DNA reads TGTGCCAGCAGCTTAGGAGGCCGGGATGGGGCCAACGTCCTGACTTTC. The chain couples TRBV7-2 to TRBJ2-6, with a possible D match to TRBD2 (5 bases). Germline CDR1 SGHTA, CDR2 FQGNSA. The CDR3 runs to 16 residues. V was pared by 1 base and J by 3 bases, with 10 bases between.

This clone was seen more than once but under ten times. The junction differs from germline at one of its ends, possibly a read error. The chain uses TRBV24-1 and TRBJ1-1; 10 nucleotides agree with TRBD1. The CDR3 runs to 13 residues. Looked up from germline, CDR1 is KGHDR and CDR2 is SFDVKD. The CDR3: CATSDPGTGEDFF. In DNA, the CDR3 is TGTGCCACCAGTGACCCCGGGACAGGGGAAGATTTCTTT.

CDR3 region: CASSRSLSAGADYEQYV. CDR3 sequence (DNA): TGTGCCAGCAGCCGAAGTCTGTCGGCGGGGGCCGACTACGAGCAGTACGTC. V usage is TRBV3-1 (or the pseudogene TRBV3-2) and J usage is TRBJ2-7; D might be TRBD2 (7 bases). The CDR3 has 17 amino acids. V was pared by 4 bases and J by 3 bases, with 22 bases between. Germline V gives CDR1 LGHDT, CDR2 YNNKEL (reference sequence).

J is TRBJ2-7 and V is TRBV30; possible D gene TRBD1, 5 bases. V was clipped by 0 bases and J by 7 bases, with 10 bases between them. CDR1 and CDR2 (germline): GTSNPN, SVGIG (reference sequence). This CDR3 has 12 amino acids. The CDR3 sequence is CAWSVQGYEQYF. CDR3 DNA: TGTGCCTGGAGTGTCCAGGGCTATGAGCAGTACTTC.

This clone was recorded a few times. This chain joins TRBV5-1 and TRBJ2-3, with D unresolved. The CDR3 runs to 13 residues. Trimming pared 0 bases from V and 6 bases from J, leaving 8 bases between. Germline V CDR1 and CDR2: SGHRS, YFSETQ. CDR3 sequence: CASSLESRDTQYF. In DNA form, the CDR3 reads TGCGCCAGCAGCTTGGAGTCGAGGGATACGCAGTATTTT.